This T cell receptor beta chain originates from a study of blood T cell repertoires in COVID-19. Study summary: Sites in the United States, Italy and Spain provided acute and convalescent COVID-19 samples.

The V gene lost 8 bases and the J gene lost 7 bases, with 20 bases spanning the gap. Looked up from germline, CDR1 is MGHDK and CDR2 is SYGVNS. The CDR3 covers 14 residues. Original handling: Estimated nucleated cell counts came from reference gene primer amplification. TCRdb's table, derived via immunoSEQ multiplex PCR, lists solely in-frame clones and lacks some. The V and J calls and clone size were taken over from that table, and D and trimming were inferred from the DNA. The repertoire holds around 220,000 clones, with 80% to 90% as singletons. This receptor was obtained from a man aged 25-45 years with active or convalescent COVID-19. This rearrangement joins TRBV25-1 to TRBJ1-1; maybe TRBD1 (6 bases). Specimen: peripheral blood. The CDR3 loop reads CASHPGGGRSEAFF. Written as DNA, the CDR3 is TGTGCCAGCCATCCTGGGGGGGGGCGGAGTGAAGCTTTCTTT.